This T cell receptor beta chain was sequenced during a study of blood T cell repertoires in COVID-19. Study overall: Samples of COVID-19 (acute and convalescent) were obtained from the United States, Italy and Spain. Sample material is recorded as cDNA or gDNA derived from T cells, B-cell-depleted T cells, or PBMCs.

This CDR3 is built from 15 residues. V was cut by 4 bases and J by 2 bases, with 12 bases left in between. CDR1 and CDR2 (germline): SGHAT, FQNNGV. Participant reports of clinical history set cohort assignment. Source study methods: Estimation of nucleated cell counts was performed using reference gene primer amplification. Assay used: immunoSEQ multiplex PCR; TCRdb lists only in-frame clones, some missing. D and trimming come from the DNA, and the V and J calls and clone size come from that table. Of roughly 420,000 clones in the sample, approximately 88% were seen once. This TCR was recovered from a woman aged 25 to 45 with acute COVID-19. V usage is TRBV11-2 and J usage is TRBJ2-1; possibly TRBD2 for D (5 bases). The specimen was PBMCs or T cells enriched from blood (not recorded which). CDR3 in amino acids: CASSSERTPYNEQFF. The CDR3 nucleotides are TGTGCCAGCAGCTCCGAGCGGACCCCCTACAATGAGCAGTTCTTC.